Each of the 19 T cell receptor beta chains below was sequenced from the same sample in a study of blood T cell repertoires in COVID-19. Profiled with immunoSEQ multiplex PCR; TCRdb holds only in-frame clones, not every one. The sample lists roughly 150,000 clones; 84% were seen once. The sequenced material came from PBMCs or T cells enriched from blood (not recorded which). Receptors were obtained from a man in his forties or fifties in a cohort exposed to, infected with or recovered from COVID-19 (not recorded which).

The V and J genes are TRBV12-3 or TRBV12-4 and TRBJ2-1; no clear D. V lost 5 bases to trimming and J lost 6 bases, with 5 bases between them. The CDR3 runs to 11 residues. The CDR3 is CASSIINEQFF. The CDR3 DNA reads as TGTGCCAGCAGTATAATCAATGAGCAGTTCTTC.

The chain has TRBV6-5 and TRBJ2-3; D is ambiguous. V lost 7 bases, J lost 2 bases, and 4 bases lay in between. CDR1 and CDR2 (germline): MNHEY, SVGAGI. The CDR3 has 11 residues. This chain's CDR3 is CASTITDTQYF. In DNA, the CDR3 is TGTGCCAGCACAATCACAGATACGCAGTATTTT.

The chain combines TRBV12-3 or TRBV12-4 with TRBJ2-7; possibly TRBD1 for D (5 bases). The CDR3 length is 13 residues. The V end lost 5 bases, the J end lost 4 bases, and 12 bases lay between the germline ends. This CDR3 reads CASSVGRTYEQYF. DNA for the CDR3: TGTGCCAGCAGTGTGGGGCGAACTTACGAGCAGTACTTC.

The rearrangement links TRBV18 to TRBJ2-7; no firm D call. This CDR3 region has 13 residues. Germline loops: CDR1 KGHSH, CDR2 LQKENI. V was cut by 6 bases and J by 6 bases, with 15 bases left in between. CDR3 sequence reads: CASSPPGIAEQYF. CDR3 bases: TGTGCCAGCTCCCCCCCGGGTATAGCCGAGCAGTACTTC.

This chain connects TRBV9 to TRBJ2-5, with 7 bases lining up with TRBD1. The CDR3 consists of 14 residues. The germline CDR1 and CDR2 sequences are SGDLS and YYNGEE. Germline trimming cut 2 bases from V and 2 bases from J; bases unmatched to any gene: 3. The CDR3 coding sequence is TGTGCCAGCAGCGTCGGGACAGCTCAAGAGACCCAGTACTTC. Amino acid sequence: CASSVGTAQETQYF.

The V and J genes are TRBV7-9 and TRBJ2-2; D is perhaps TRBD1 (5 bases). Per the germline V gene, CDR1 is SEHNR and CDR2 is FQNEAQ (reference sequence). The CDR3 covers 13 residues. The V end lost 3 bases, the J end lost 5 bases, and 7 bases lay between the germline ends. The CDR3, as DNA: TGTGCCAGCAGCTTGACAGATACCGGGGAGCTGTTTTTT. Translation gives CASSLTDTGELFF. The full variable domain, completed using reference TRBV7-9 and TRBJ2-2, is DTGVSQNPRHKITKRGQNVTFRCDPISEHNRLYWYRQTLGQGPEFLTYFQNEAQLEKSRLLSDRFSAERPKGSFSTLEIQRTEQGDSAMYLCASSLTDTGELFFGEGSRLTVL.

The rearrangement joins TRBV7-9 to TRBJ2-3, with 10 bases identical to TRBD2. CDR3 length: 18 amino acids. With V trimmed by 1 base and J by 4 bases, 11 bases remained unmatched. Germline V gene sequence: CDR1 SEHNR, CDR2 FQNEAQ (reference sequence). In nucleotides, the CDR3 is TGTGCCAGCAGCTTAGGGACGAGCGGGAGGGCCTCCGCAGATACGCAGTATTTT. Residues: CASSLGTSGRASADTQYF.

This sequence joins TRBV7-2 and TRBJ1-2, with TRBD1 matching 7 bases. Germline V gene sequence: CDR1 SGHTA, CDR2 FQGNSA. The trim removed 0 bases at V and 2 bases at J, leaving 3 bases unmatched. This CDR3 comprises 15 residues. In DNA form, the CDR3 reads TGTGCCAGCAGCTTAGCACCAGGGGGAAACTATGGCTACACCTTC. Amino acid sequence: CASSLAPGGNYGYTF. Looking up the rest from reference TRBV7-2 and TRBJ1-2 gives the full variable domain: GAGVSQSPSNKVTEKGKDVELRCDPISGHTALYWYRQSLGQGLEFLIYFQGNSAPDKSGLPSDRFSAERTGGSVSTLTIQRTQQEDSAVYLCASSLAPGGNYGYTFGSGTRLTVV.

This chain joins TRBV10-3 and TRBJ2-7; 9 bases agree with TRBD2. The CDR3 is made up of 15 amino acids. V shed 0 bases and J 4 bases; nucleotides not matched to a gene: 4. The germline V gene has CDR1 ENHRY and CDR2 SYGVKD. The DNA for the CDR3 is TGTGCCATCAGTGAGTCCCGCGGGGGGGGATACGAGCAGTACTTC. This translates into CAISESRGGGYEQYF.

The chain carries TRBV6-5 and TRBJ1-5; D might be TRBD1 (5 bases). This CDR3 is built from 14 residues. Germline V gives CDR1 MNHEY, CDR2 SVGAGI. Trimming took 5 bases from V and 5 from J, leaving 13 bases between them. Here the CDR3 DNA reads TGTGCCAGCAGTCCCCTCCAGGGTTATCAGCCCCAGCATTTT. Protein: CASSPLQGYQPQHF.

The CDR3 DNA sequence: TGTGCCAGCAGCTTCGGACAGTCCCAAGAGACCCAGTACTTC. It specifies CASSFGQSQETQYF. V is TRBV7-9 and J is TRBJ2-5, with D perhaps TRBD1 (6 bases). Trimming took 3 bases from V and 1 from J, leaving 9 bases between them. Germline values: CDR1 SEHNR, CDR2 FQNEAQ (reference sequence). CDR3 size: 14 residues.

This clone was detected only once. This sequence joins TRBV12-3 or TRBV12-4 and TRBJ1-1, with unresolved D. The CDR3 totals 12 residues. V was trimmed by 6 bases and J by 5 bases, leaving 10 bases between them. The CDR3 sequence: CASSPANTEAFF. Here the CDR3 DNA reads TGTGCCAGCAGCCCTGCGAATACTGAAGCTTTCTTT.

The rearrangement links TRBV19 to TRBJ1-1; the match to TRBD1 covers 9 bases. Per germline, CDR1 LNHDA and CDR2 SQIVND (reference sequence). J lost 4 bases, V lost 5 bases, and 5 bases had no gene match. The CDR3 extends over 14 amino acids. The CDR3: CASSLQGAPTEAFF. CDR3 in DNA: TGTGCCAGTAGTTTACAGGGGGCGCCCACTGAAGCTTTCTTT.

Notes on this clone: A read error is likely, as this CDR3 ends without the conserved phenylalanine or tryptophan. The DNA is left out, because the CDR3 cannot be placed on it with certainty; the CDR3 is given as TCRdb lists it. The chain is built from TRBV2 and TRBJ2-3; the table's TRBD2 call for D was not verified on the DNA. The germline CDR1 and CDR2 sequences are SNHLY and FYNNEI. The CDR3 length is 13 residues, termini included. CDR3 in amino acids: CASRERLAGVVSL.

The chain combines TRBV14 with TRBJ2-1, with 9 bases identical to TRBD2. CDR1 is SGHDN, CDR2 FVKESK, per germline. The V gene end was trimmed by 4 bases and the J gene end by 2 bases; junction bases not matched to a gene: 9. The CDR3 runs to 17 residues. The CDR3 is CASSLRGGLLAYNEQFF. The CDR3 coding sequence is TGTGCCAGCAGCCTGCGGGGGGGGTTATTGGCCTACAATGAGCAGTTCTTC.

The V and J genes are TRBV7-2 and TRBJ2-5, with D possibly TRBD1 on 5 matching bases. The V end was cut by 7 bases, the J end by 5 bases, with 14 bases between. CDR1 is SGHTA and CDR2 is FQGNSA in the germline V gene. The CDR3 runs 13 residues. The DNA of the CDR3 is TGTGCCAGCACCGCAGGGTACGGGGAGACCCAGTACTTC. Translating it yields CASTAGYGETQYF.

The DNA of the CDR3 is TGTGCCAGCAGCTCGGGTGGGGCGACGGATACGCAGTATTTT. Translation gives CASSSGGATDTQYF. The chain employs TRBV7-9 and TRBJ2-3; tentatively, D is TRBD1 (5 bases). Trimming took 4 bases from V and 6 from J, leaving 14 bases between them. The CDR3 length is 14 residues. CDR1 is SEHNR and CDR2 is FQNEAQ in the germline V gene (reference sequence).

This rearrangement joins TRBV27 to TRBJ1-6, with D unresolved. There are 13 residues in the CDR3. The ends were cut back, 1 base at V and 7 bases at J, with 5 bases in the middle. The V gene's germline CDR1 is MNHEY and CDR2 SMNVEV (reference sequence). The CDR3 DNA follows: TGTGCCAGCAGTTTATATCCGAATTCACCCCTCCACTTT. Amino acid sequence: CASSLYPNSPLHF.

J is TRBJ1-1 and V is TRBV14, with D perhaps matching TRBD1 (5 bases). Germline V CDR1 and CDR2: SGHDN, FVKESK. This CDR3 region has 14 residues. The ends were cut back, 0 bases at V and 5 bases at J, with 10 bases in the middle. In nucleotides, the CDR3 is TGTGCCAGCAGCCAAGAATGGCGGGGGACTGAAGCTTTCTTT. Protein: CASSQEWRGTEAFF.